The entry below describes one T cell receptor (beta chain). Thawed PBMCs were rested overnight at 37°C with around 180 IU/ml IL-2 before regulatory T cell sorting. The data were obtained in a study of Tregs in tolerant kidney transplant recipients. The assay was immunoSEQ multiplex PCR, and TCRdb's table has in-frame clones only and misses some. Altogether nearly 15,000 clones are present, over 75% being singletons, with the ten largest covering approximately 1.5%. Deletions cut 4 bases from V and 4 bases from J, with 21 bases between. The length of the CDR3 is 16 residues. Germline V gene lookup returns CDR1 SGHRS and CDR2 YFSETQ.

The starting material was Tregs from blood, obtained before the transplant. The genes are TRBV5-1 and TRBJ2-7; D is perhaps TRBD2 (6 bases). The receptor comes from a human donor who received a combined kidney and bone marrow transplant. CDR3 in amino acids: CASSPGVSSQLYEQYF. The CDR3, as DNA: TGCGCCAGCAGCCCGGGGGTAAGCTCCCAGCTTTACGAGCAGTACTTC.